Below, 18 T cell receptor beta chains from the same sample are listed, as sequenced in a study of T cells in Graves' hyperthyroidism and ophthalmopathy. Regions amplified from RNA transcripts were the TCR beta CDR3 regions. First-round RT-PCR targeting the TCR CDR3 was performed with the HTBI primer set. MiXCR was run by TCRdb on the multiplex PCR reads, yielding one entry per CDR3 protein. The sample lists some 490,000 distinct CDR3 sequences, 22% occurring once. Sequencing was done on a sample of blood. These receptors originate from a woman aged 70-85 years with Graves' ophthalmopathy.

This clonotype was detected only a few times. The chain couples TRBV7-2 to TRBJ2-7, with D possibly being TRBD1 (5 bases). The CDR3 contains 14 residues. CDR1 and CDR2 (germline): SGHTA, FQGNSA. Trimming removed 0 bases at V and 3 bases at J, with 9 bases between. CDR3 loop: CASSLAGAIYEQYF. CDR3 DNA: TGTGCCAGCAGCTTAGCAGGGGCAATCTACGAGCAGTACTTC.

The rearrangement links TRBV6-1 to TRBJ2-6, with 9 nucleotides matching TRBD2. J was trimmed by 2 bases and V by 6 bases; bases with no gene match: 14. Germline loops: CDR1 MNHNS, CDR2 SASEGT. There are 19 residues in the CDR3. The CDR3 sequence: CASSHQSGTSLTGANVLTF. In nucleotides, the CDR3 is TGTGCCAGCAGCCACCAGAGCGGGACTAGCCTTACTGGGGCCAACGTCCTGACTTTC.

The chain joins TRBV13 to TRBJ2-3; D gene uncertain. V lost 2 bases and J lost 3, with 9 bases in between. The CDR3 has 14 residues. Germline V gives CDR1 PRHDT, CDR2 FYEKMQ (reference sequence). The CDR3 protein is CASSLFQWTDTQYF. CDR3 bases: TGTGCCAGCAGCTTATTCCAGTGGACAGATACGCAGTATTTT. Looking up the rest from reference TRBV13 and TRBJ2-3 gives the full variable domain: AAGVIQSPRHLIKEKRETATLKCYPIPRHDTVYWYQQGPGQDPQFLISFYEKMQSDKGSIPDRFSAQQFSDYHSELNMSSLELGDSALYFCASSLFQWTDTQYFGPGTRLTVL.

This rearrangement joins TRBV15 to TRBJ2-7; 7 nucleotides line up with TRBD2. After removal of 1 base from V and 0 bases from J, the junction contained 3 bases not matched to a gene. This CDR3 has 15 amino acids. Germline V lookup: CDR1 LNHNV, CDR2 YYDKDF (reference sequence). The CDR3 here is CATSRGLAGSYEQYF. CDR3 DNA: TGTGCCACCAGCAGAGGATTAGCGGGCTCCTACGAGCAGTACTTC.

The chain recombines TRBV7-9 with TRBJ2-1, with TRBD2 matching 11 bases. The germline V gene encodes CDR1 SEHNR and CDR2 FQNEAQ (reference sequence). The CDR3 runs to 15 residues. J lost 7 bases, V lost 5 bases, and 7 bases had no gene match. The CDR3 protein is CASSPTSGNYNEQFF. In DNA, the CDR3 is TGTGCCAGCAGCCCGACTAGCGGGAATTATAATGAGCAGTTCTTC.

This clonotype was seen only a few times. Germline and junction disagree at one end, which may indicate a read error. The chain recombines TRBV2 with TRBJ2-5; D is undetermined. The CDR3 has 13 residues. Germline values: CDR1 SNHLY, CDR2 FYNNEI. CDR3 amino acids: CASSDSLRETQYF. The DNA of the CDR3 is TGCGCCAGCAGTGACTCCTTAAGGGAGACCCAGTACTTC.

This clonotype was recorded many times. The chain is built from TRBV11-2 and TRBJ2-2, with 8 bases identical to TRBD2. This CDR3 region has 16 residues. Germline values: CDR1 SGHAT, CDR2 FQNNGV. J was trimmed by 2 bases and V by 3 bases; bases with no gene match: 5. The chain's CDR3 is CASSFGSGANTGELFF. The CDR3 DNA follows: TGTGCCAGCAGCTTCGGTAGCGGGGCAAACACCGGGGAGCTGTTTTTT.

The chain recombines TRBV5-1 with TRBJ1-5, with D maybe TRBD1 (5 bases). The CDR3 loop spans 16 amino acids. The germline V and J ends were trimmed by 0 bases and 1 base, with 11 bases remaining between them. Germline assignment: CDR1 SGHRS and CDR2 YFSETQ. Here the CDR3 reads CASSLGPQGSNQPQHF. In DNA form, the CDR3 reads TGCGCCAGCAGCTTGGGGCCTCAGGGAAGCAATCAGCCCCAGCATTTT.

The chain is built from TRBV7-2 and TRBJ2-3; 11 bases are a match to TRBD2. This CDR3 is 17 amino acids long. Unmatched junction bases numbered 14, after V lost 10 bases and J lost 2 bases. Germline CDR1 is SGHTA and CDR2 is FQGNSA. Here the CDR3 DNA reads TGTGCCACCTCGAGAGGTAGCGGGAGGGCGTACACAGATACGCAGTATTTT. Amino acid sequence: CATSRGSGRAYTDTQYF.

This chain joins TRBV3-1 and TRBJ1-2; 10 bases map to TRBD1. The trim removed 4 bases at V and 5 bases at J, leaving 7 bases unmatched. The germline V gene encodes CDR1 LGHDT and CDR2 YNNKEL (reference sequence). The CDR3 covers 15 residues. The CDR3 is CASSPDRGQGYGYTF. The CDR3 region has the DNA TGTGCCAGCAGCCCCGACCGGGGACAGGGGTATGGCTACACCTTC.

V and J are TRBV6-2 or TRBV6-3 and TRBJ1-6; perhaps TRBD1 as D (6 bases). The V gene lost 6 bases and the J gene lost 3 bases, with 15 bases spanning the gap. Germline CDR1 MNHEY, CDR2 SVGEGT. This CDR3 comprises 16 residues. The CDR3 sequence is CASRPKDSYYNSPLHF. The CDR3 DNA reads TGTGCCAGCAGACCCAAGGACAGCTACTATAATTCACCCCTCCACTTT.

Regarding this clonotype: A much larger clone sits a single nucleotide away, making a read error possible. This chain uses TRBV3-1 with TRBJ1-1; D unresolved. The CDR3 length is 15 residues. Germline V gives CDR1 LGHDT, CDR2 YNNKEL (reference sequence). CDR3 amino acids: CTSSPHGRLNTEAFF. The CDR3 DNA follows: TGTACCAGCAGCCCCCACGGCAGACTGAACACTGAAGCTTTCTTT.

This clonotype appeared a few times. The rearrangement uses TRBV7-2 and TRBJ2-7; D gene ambiguous. The CDR3 has 14 residues. With 4 bases removed from V and 5 bases from J, the gap between germline ends came to 15 bases. Germline V lookup: CDR1 SGHTA, CDR2 FQGNSA. Here the CDR3 DNA reads TGTGCCAGCAGCTACGCCCGGCGAATAGACGAGCAGTACTTC. Its protein is CASSYARRIDEQYF. The entire variable domain, with the rest obtained from reference TRBV7-2 and TRBJ2-7, is as follows: GAGVSQSPSNKVTEKGKDVELRCDPISGHTALYWYRQSLGQGLEFLIYFQGNSAPDKSGLPSDRFSAERTGGSVSTLTIQRTQQEDSAVYLCASSYARRIDEQYFGPGTRLTVT.

CDR3 nucleotide sequence: TGTGCCAGCAGTTACAGGACAGGAAACAATGAGCAGTTCTTC. It codes for CASSYRTGNNEQFF. The rearrangement links TRBV12-3 or TRBV12-4 to TRBJ2-1; 7 bases are shared with TRBD1. V dropped 4 bases and J dropped 5; count of bases not matched to a gene: 5. The CDR3 consists of 14 residues.

The chain uses TRBV7-2 and TRBJ2-1; tentatively, D is TRBD2 (7 bases). The germline V gene has CDR1 SGHTA and CDR2 FQGNSA. V lost 4 bases and J lost 4, with 20 bases in between. This CDR3 contains 17 residues. The CDR3 DNA reads as TGTGCCAGCAGCTCTCGACTAGGGGGAGGGCAGTACAATGAGCAGTTCTTC. Encoded protein: CASSSRLGGGQYNEQFF.

This chain links TRBV29-1 with TRBJ2-7; unclear D gene. Trimming took off 4 bases at V and 2 bases at J, with 9 bases between the two ends. The CDR3 consists of 12 residues. Per the germline V gene, CDR1 is SQVTM and CDR2 is ANQGSEA. CDR3 coding DNA: TGCAGCGTTGCTGTTACAACCTACGAGCAGTACTTC. This translates into CSVAVTTYEQYF.

This chain connects TRBV29-1 to TRBJ1-2; D uncertain. This CDR3 is 13 amino acids long. CDR1 is SQVTM and CDR2 is ANQGSEA in the germline V gene. Trimming cost V 0 bases and J 2 bases, with 7 bases left between them. CDR3 region: CSVEDQGNYGYTF. The CDR3 DNA reads as TGCAGCGTTGAAGATCAAGGGAACTATGGCTACACCTTC.

This clonotype occurred a few times. V gene TRBV7-2 combines with J gene TRBJ2-5; unclear D gene. Trimming cost V 1 base and J 5 bases, with 11 bases left between them. Germline loops: CDR1 SGHTA, CDR2 FQGNSA. This CDR3 comprises 14 residues. This chain's CDR3 is CASSLEPSRETQYF. CDR3 sequence (DNA): TGTGCCAGCAGCTTAGAACCGTCGAGGGAGACCCAGTACTTC.